Here is one T cell receptor (beta chain) with its context. Antigen specificity is unknown. TCRdb's copy holds only in-frame clones and misses some; the assay was immunoSEQ multiplex PCR. The sample holds more than 5,500 clones; approximately 87% are singletons and the top ten take about 14%. This sample is drawn from a study of T cell clonotyping in hematopoietic cell transplantation. Points from the study as a whole: At the given depth, recipient repertoires were over 97% de novo clonotypes.

The material was peripheral blood mononuclear cells, obtained 180 days after allogeneic stem cell transplant. The receptor comes from a female patient aged 45 to 65 who had an allogeneic stem cell transplant from an unrelated donor, so the T cells may come from the graft donor. Some clones in this sample may be carry-over from other donors' samples.

The CDR3 DNA follows: TGTGCCAGCAGTGACAGGGGGCACCAAGAGACCCAGTACTTC. Encoded protein: CASSDRGHQETQYF. The chain has TRBV25-1 and TRBJ2-5, with TRBD1 identical over 8 bases. The germline V gene encodes CDR1 MGHDK and CDR2 SYGVNS. The CDR3 is made up of 14 amino acids. V shed 3 bases, J shed 0 bases, and the junction held 0 bases outside the gene matches.